This TCR beta chain came from a study of T cell responses to AZD1222 COVID-19 vaccine. Clones were sequenced by immunoSEQ multiplex PCR, and TCRdb holds only the in-frame ones, with some missing. Among over 100,000 clones listed, approximately 85% were seen once. Germline V gives CDR1 MDHEN, CDR2 SYDVKM. The CDR3 is made up of 13 amino acids. V was clipped by 6 bases and J by 8 bases, with 16 bases between them. The TCR originated in an adult who received the MenACWY meningococcal vaccine as a control. Material: peripheral blood, obtained 28 days after the second dose of the MenACWY control vaccine. The chain has TRBV28 and TRBJ1-2; D gene unclear. The CDR3 here is CASSPTAPRGYTF. The CDR3, as DNA: TGTGCCAGCAGCCCTACGGCCCCGCGAGGCTACACCTTC.